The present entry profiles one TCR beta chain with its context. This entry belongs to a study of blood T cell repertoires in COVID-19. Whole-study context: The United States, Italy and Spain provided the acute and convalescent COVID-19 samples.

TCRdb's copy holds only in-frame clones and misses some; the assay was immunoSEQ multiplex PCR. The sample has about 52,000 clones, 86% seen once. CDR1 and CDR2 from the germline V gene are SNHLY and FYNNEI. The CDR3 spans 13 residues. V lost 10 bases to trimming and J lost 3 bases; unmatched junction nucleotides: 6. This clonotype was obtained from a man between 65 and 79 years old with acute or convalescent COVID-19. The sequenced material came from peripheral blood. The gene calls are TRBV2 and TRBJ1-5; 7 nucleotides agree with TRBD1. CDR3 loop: CATIDRDNQPQHF. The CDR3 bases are TGTGCCACCATCGACAGGGACAATCAGCCCCAGCATTTT.